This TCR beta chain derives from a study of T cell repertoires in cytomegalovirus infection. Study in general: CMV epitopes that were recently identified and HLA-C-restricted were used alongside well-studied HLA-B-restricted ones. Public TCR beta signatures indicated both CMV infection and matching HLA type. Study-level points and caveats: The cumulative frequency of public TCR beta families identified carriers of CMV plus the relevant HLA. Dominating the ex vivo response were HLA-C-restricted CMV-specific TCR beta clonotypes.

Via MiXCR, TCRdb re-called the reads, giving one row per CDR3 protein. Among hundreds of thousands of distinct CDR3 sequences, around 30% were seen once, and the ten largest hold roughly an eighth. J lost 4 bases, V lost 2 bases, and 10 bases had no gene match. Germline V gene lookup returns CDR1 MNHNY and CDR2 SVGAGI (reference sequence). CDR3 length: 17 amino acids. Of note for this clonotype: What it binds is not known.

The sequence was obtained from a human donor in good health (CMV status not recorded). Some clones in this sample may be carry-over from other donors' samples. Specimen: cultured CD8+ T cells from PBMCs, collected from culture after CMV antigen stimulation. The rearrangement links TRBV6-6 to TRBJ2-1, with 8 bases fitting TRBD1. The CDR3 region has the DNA TGTGCCAGCAGTTACGGAGGACAGGGTGGGCCTTACAATGAGCAGTTCTTC. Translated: CASSYGGQGGPYNEQFF.